This T cell receptor (beta chain) was captured in a study of T cells in Graves' hyperthyroidism and ophthalmopathy. Whole-study context: Staff took peripheral blood when the initial diagnosis was made, before any treatment began. Findings and limits, study-wide: Appearing also in blood were most of the thyroid clonotypes expanded above 0.001.

The germline CDR1 and CDR2 sequences are SGHTA and FQGNSA. V lost 5 bases and J lost 3, with 16 bases in between. This CDR3 comprises 16 residues. Template material for amplifying TCR beta CDR3 regions consisted of RNA transcripts. The HTBI primer set served for first-round RT-PCR of the TCR CDR3. TCRdb processed the multiplex PCR reads anew with MiXCR; each CDR3 protein has one entry. Of some 570,000 distinct CDR3 sequences in the sample, 17% were seen once. The table lists this clonotype with a few counts. Its antigen remains unidentified. Specimen: blood. This chain connects TRBV7-2 to TRBJ2-2; D ambiguous. The receptor was derived from a woman between 18 and 30 years old with Graves' ophthalmopathy. The CDR3 sequence: CASSGLSSWDTGELFF. The CDR3 DNA is TGTGCCAGCAGCGGTCTTTCCAGTTGGGACACCGGGGAGCTGTTTTTT.